This passage covers 16 T cell receptor beta chains from one sample sequenced in a study of cytomegalovirus exposure and HLA in healthy donors. Primers for the PCR totalled 60 Vbeta and 13 Jbeta. Produced via immunoSEQ multiplex PCR; TCRdb's table is partial and in-frame only. Of around 150,000 clones in the sample, about 76% were seen once. Sequences were obtained from PBMCs. The receptors come from a woman aged 35 to 49 in good health and CMV-seronegative.

The V gene is TRBV10-3, the J gene TRBJ2-2, with 8 bases fitting TRBD2. V trimming: 2 bases; J trimming: 1 base; junction bases outside the gene matches: 3. CDR3 length equals 16 residues. Germline CDR1 is ENHRY and CDR2 is SYGVKD. This CDR3 is CAISEEAGGNTGELFF. The CDR3 DNA reads TGTGCCATCAGTGAGGAGGCGGGGGGGAACACCGGGGAGCTGTTTTTT.

The chain has TRBV5-1 and TRBJ2-7; no firm D call. This CDR3 comprises 15 residues. CDR1 SGHRS and CDR2 YFSETQ come from the germline V gene. Trimming took 0 bases from V and 2 from J, leaving 12 bases between them. The CDR3 sequence is CASSLVAGAPYEQYF. The CDR3 DNA is TGCGCCAGCAGCTTGGTGGCAGGTGCCCCCTACGAGCAGTACTTC.

This clone has just one count. The chain uses TRBV5-1 and TRBJ1-1; 9 bases are shared with TRBD1. Germline CDR1 reads SGHRS; CDR2 reads YFSETQ. Losses at the gene ends were 3 bases for V and 7 bases for J; bases not matched to a gene: 4. The CDR3 extends over 13 amino acids. Here the CDR3 reads CASSSGQGSEAFF. The CDR3 coding sequence is TGCGCCAGCAGCTCGGGACAGGGTAGTGAAGCTTTCTTT.

This clone was detected once. V is TRBV5-4 and J is TRBJ2-7; 13 positions match TRBD2. Germline V gene sequence: CDR1 SGHNT, CDR2 YYREEE (reference sequence). V gave up 3 bases and J gave up 7 bases; unmatched junction bases: 7. This CDR3 is built from 15 residues. The CDR3 coding sequence is TGTGCCAGCAGCTCACACTCGGGACTAGCGGGAGAGCAGTACTTC. This translates into CASSSHSGLAGEQYF.

The J gene is TRBJ1-1, the V gene TRBV13, with D possibly matching TRBD1 (6 bases). The CDR3 has 15 residues. Trimming removed 4 bases at V and 2 bases at J, with 14 bases between. The V gene's germline CDR1 is PRHDT and CDR2 FYEKMQ (reference sequence). The CDR3 sequence: CASSYGGAQNTEAFF. As DNA, the CDR3 is TGTGCCAGCAGCTATGGGGGGGCCCAAAACACTGAAGCTTTCTTT.

This chain joins TRBV4-1 and TRBJ1-1; tentatively, D is TRBD1 (5 bases). Germline V gives CDR1 MGHRA, CDR2 YSYEKL. The length of the CDR3 is 15 residues. The V gene lost 0 bases and the J gene lost 4 bases, with 12 bases spanning the gap. The CDR3 bases are TGCGCCAGCAGCCAAGATCCGGCCGGGGGCACTGAAGCTTTCTTT. It specifies CASSQDPAGGTEAFF.

This chain links TRBV6-1 with TRBJ2-1; D gene uncertain. The V end was cut by 6 bases, the J end by 0 bases, with 12 bases between. Per the germline V gene, CDR1 is MNHNS and CDR2 is SASEGT. The CDR3 spans 15 residues. The CDR3 DNA reads as TGTGCCAGCAGACCCGTCACGAGCTCCTACAATGAGCAGTTCTTC. It encodes CASRPVTSSYNEQFF.

The J gene is TRBJ1-3, the V gene TRBV19; 8 nucleotides line up with TRBD1. V shed 7 bases and J 0 bases; nucleotides not matched to a gene: 5. The CDR3 is 15 amino acids. The V gene's germline CDR1 is LNHDA and CDR2 SQIVND (reference sequence). The CDR3 DNA sequence: TGTGCCAGTAAGTTGGGACAGGACTCTGGAAACACCATATATTTT. Amino acid sequence: CASKLGQDSGNTIYF.

The rearrangement links TRBV6-5 to TRBJ2-7, with 8 bases identical to TRBD1. This CDR3 is 15 amino acids long. CDR1 and CDR2 (germline): MNHEY, SVGAGI. Losses at the gene ends were 0 bases for V and 4 bases for J; bases not matched to a gene: 5. CDR3 sequence (DNA): TGTGCCAGCAGTTACTCGGACAGGGAAACTTACGAGCAGTACTTC. As protein: CASSYSDRETYEQYF.

The chain links TRBV14 to TRBJ1-6; D might be TRBD1 (6 bases). Germline V CDR1 and CDR2: SGHDN, FVKESK. This CDR3 is built from 17 residues. The germline V and J ends were trimmed by 2 bases and 8 bases, with 19 bases remaining between them. In nucleotides, the CDR3 is TGTGCCAGCAGCCAAAGACAGAGAGGGGGTTTTTATTCACCCCTCCACTTT. Translating gives CASSQRQRGGFYSPLHF.

The table lists this clone with a few counts. The genes are TRBV6-6 and TRBJ2-7; TRBD2 aligns across 7 bases. The length of the CDR3 is 13 residues. V shed 6 bases, J shed 2 bases, and the junction held 4 bases outside the gene matches. Germline V CDR1 and CDR2: MNHNY, SVGAGI (reference sequence). The CDR3 DNA reads as TGTGCCAGCAGGGGGGGGTCCACCTACGAGCAGTACTTC. Protein: CASRGGSTYEQYF.

This clone was seen a handful of times. The chain has TRBV7-3 and TRBJ1-1, with D uncertain. V was clipped by 3 bases and J by 6 bases, with 14 bases between them. The CDR3 length is 14 residues. CDR1 and CDR2 from the germline V gene are SGHTA and FQGTGA. The CDR3 loop reads CASSFTGSSSEAFF. Written as DNA, the CDR3 is TGTGCCAGCAGCTTTACCGGGTCTTCCTCTGAAGCTTTCTTT.

The chain recombines TRBV10-3 with TRBJ1-1; D unclear. Germline loops: CDR1 ENHRY, CDR2 SYGVKD. Trimming shortened V by 6 bases and J by 3 bases, and 11 bases separated the two germline ends. This CDR3 is 13 amino acids long. This CDR3 reads CAIRYNRDTEAFF. The CDR3 DNA is TGTGCCATCAGATATAACCGGGACACTGAAGCTTTCTTT.

This chain uses TRBV5-1 with TRBJ1-2; no reliable D call. This CDR3 region has 14 residues. V lost 4 bases to trimming and J lost 2 bases, with 12 bases between them. The germline gives CDR1 SGHRS, CDR2 YFSETQ. CDR3 DNA sequence: TGCGCCAGCAGCGGCTACTCGGAGAACTATGGCTACACCTTC. This codes for CASSGYSENYGYTF.

The chain has TRBV6-6 and TRBJ2-7, with 9 bases fitting TRBD1. The junction had 5 bases not matched to a gene; V was cut back by 6 bases and J by 2 bases. The CDR3 contains 14 residues. Germline V CDR1 and CDR2: MNHNY, SVGAGI (reference sequence). CDR3 residues: CASSRQGGAYEQYF. The CDR3 nucleotides are TGTGCCAGCAGCCGACAGGGGGGAGCCTACGAGCAGTACTTC.

Only one count was recorded for this clone. This chain joins TRBV10-3 and TRBJ1-2; TRBD1 matches 7 bases. The CDR3 sequence is 14 residues long. Trimming removed 6 bases from V and 4 bases from J; junction bases left unmatched: 8. Germline V gives CDR1 ENHRY, CDR2 SYGVKD. The DNA for the CDR3 is TGTGCCATCAGCCTCGCCCGGGACAGCTATGGCTACACCTTC. Translating gives CAISLARDSYGYTF.